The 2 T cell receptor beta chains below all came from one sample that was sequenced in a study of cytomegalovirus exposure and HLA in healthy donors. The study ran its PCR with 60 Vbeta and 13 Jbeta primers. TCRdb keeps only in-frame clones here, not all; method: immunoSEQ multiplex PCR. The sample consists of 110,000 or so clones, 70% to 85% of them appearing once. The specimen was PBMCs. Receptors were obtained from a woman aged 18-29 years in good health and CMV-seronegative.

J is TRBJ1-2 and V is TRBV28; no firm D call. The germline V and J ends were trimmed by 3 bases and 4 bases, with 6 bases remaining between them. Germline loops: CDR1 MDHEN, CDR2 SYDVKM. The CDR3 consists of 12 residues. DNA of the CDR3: TGTGCCAGCAGTTTTGGGCTCTATGGCTACACCTTC. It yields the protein CASSFGLYGYTF.

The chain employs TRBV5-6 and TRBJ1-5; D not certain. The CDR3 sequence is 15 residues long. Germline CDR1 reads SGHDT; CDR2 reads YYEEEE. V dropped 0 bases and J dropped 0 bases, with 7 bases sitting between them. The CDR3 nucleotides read TGTGCCAGCAGCTTGGGTGTATATAGCAATCAGCCCCAGCATTTT. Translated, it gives CASSLGVYSNQPQHF.